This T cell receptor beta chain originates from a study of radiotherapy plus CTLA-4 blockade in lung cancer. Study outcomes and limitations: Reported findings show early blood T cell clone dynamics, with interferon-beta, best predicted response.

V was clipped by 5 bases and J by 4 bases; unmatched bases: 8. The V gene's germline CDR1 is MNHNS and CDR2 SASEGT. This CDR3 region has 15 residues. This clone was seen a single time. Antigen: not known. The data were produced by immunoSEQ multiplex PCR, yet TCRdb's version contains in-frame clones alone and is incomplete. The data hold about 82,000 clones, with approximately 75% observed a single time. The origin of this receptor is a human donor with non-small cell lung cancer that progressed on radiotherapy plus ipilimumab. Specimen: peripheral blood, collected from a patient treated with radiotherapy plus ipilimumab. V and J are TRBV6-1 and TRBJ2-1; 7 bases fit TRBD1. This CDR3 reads CASSLTGLQYNEQFF. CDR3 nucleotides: TGTGCCAGCAGTTTGACAGGGCTTCAGTACAATGAGCAGTTCTTC.